Below are 30 T cell receptor beta chains sequenced from a single sample in a study of shared clonotypes between healthy human individuals. Some clones are missing from TCRdb's copy, which holds only in-frame ones; the method was immunoSEQ multiplex PCR. The sample lists some 2,400,000 clones; under 97% were seen once. Sequenced sample: naive CD4+ T cells sorted from blood. Subset here: CD45RA+ positively selected. Source of these receptors: a young man in good health.

The rearrangement joins TRBV30 to TRBJ1-2; D perhaps matches TRBD1 (6 bases). CDR3 length equals 11 residues. V was cut by 8 bases and J by 6 bases, with 13 bases left in between. CDR1 and CDR2 from the germline V gene are GTSNPN and SVGIG (reference sequence). CDR3 sequence (DNA): TGTGCCGGGAAGACAGGAGATGGCTACACCTTC. Protein: CAGKTGDGYTF.

The chain employs TRBV29-1 and TRBJ2-1, with D hard to call. Germline V gene sequence: CDR1 SQVTM, CDR2 ANQGSEA. The CDR3 extends over 12 amino acids. Trimming pared 4 bases from V and 9 bases from J, leaving 13 bases between. CDR3 region: CSVVVALGEQFF. Here the CDR3 DNA reads TGCAGCGTTGTGGTAGCTCTCGGTGAGCAGTTCTTC.

This clone has only one observation. The chain has TRBV21-1 and TRBJ2-5; the D call TRBD1 from the table was never checked on the DNA. TRBV21-1 is described as a pseudogene. CDR3 length equals 17 residues. The CDR3 loop is CASSLPRETQDQETQYF. CDR3 nucleotides: TGTGCCAGCAGCCTCCCTCGTGAGACACAGGATCAAGAGACCCAGTACTTC.

This clone was seen just once. The chain is built from TRBV9 and TRBJ2-2; TRBD2 agrees at 8 bases. CDR3 size: 16 residues. The J segment lost 8 bases and the V segment lost 3 bases, leaving 12 bases of the junction unmatched. Germline assignment: CDR1 SGDLS and CDR2 YYNGEE. This CDR3 is CASSAQRERSGGELFF. The CDR3 region has the DNA TGTGCCAGCAGCGCGCAGCGGGAGCGGTCGGGTGGGGAGCTGTTTTTT.

The chain couples TRBV10-3 to TRBJ1-4; the D gene is possibly TRBD1 (6 bases). This CDR3 is built from 16 residues. In germline, CDR1 is ENHRY, CDR2 SYGVKD. Deletions cut 0 bases from V and 6 bases from J, with 14 bases between. CDR3 bases: TGTGCCATCAGTGAGTCGTATGGGGGCGAGGATGAAAAACTGTTTTTT. Its protein is CAISESYGGEDEKLFF.

The chain carries TRBV30 and TRBJ2-5, with TRBD1 as a possible D gene (6 bases). The CDR3 runs to 14 residues. Germline loops: CDR1 GTSNPN, CDR2 SVGIG (reference sequence). V gave up 0 bases and J gave up 4 bases, with 12 bases separating them. CDR3 bases: TGTGCCTGGAGTGTACTAAGGACAGTAGAGACCCAGTACTTC. It specifies CAWSVLRTVETQYF.

J is TRBJ2-5 and V is TRBV7-8, with D uncertain. This CDR3 is 14 amino acids long. The germline CDR1 and CDR2 sequences are SGHVS and FQNEAQ. V was trimmed by 4 bases and J by 1 base, leaving 10 bases between them. The CDR3 region has the DNA TGTGCCAGCAGCTCCCACCTCTCCCAAGAGACCCAGTACTTC. Translated, it gives CASSSHLSQETQYF.

The rearrangement uses TRBV5-1 and TRBJ2-1, with unresolved D. The CDR3 has 13 residues. The germline V gene has CDR1 SGHRS and CDR2 YFSETQ. V lost 1 base, J lost 5 bases, and 7 bases lay in between. The CDR3 here is CASSLLVDNEQFF. CDR3 in DNA: TGCGCCAGCAGCTTGCTGGTAGACAATGAGCAGTTCTTC.

V gene TRBV12-5 combines with J gene TRBJ2-7; 11 bases line up with TRBD2. The germline CDR1 and CDR2 sequences are LGHNT and FRNRAP. The CDR3 covers 16 residues. V lost 0 bases and J lost 3; bases outside the gene matches: 4. CDR3: CASGLVTGTSGYEQYF. The CDR3 coding sequence is TGTGCTAGTGGTTTGGTCACCGGGACTAGCGGCTACGAGCAGTACTTC.

This chain uses TRBV2 with TRBJ1-2; TRBD1 might be the D (5 bases). There are 14 residues in the CDR3. Germline V CDR1 and CDR2: SNHLY, FYNNEI. The V gene lost 9 bases and the J gene lost 3 bases, with 17 bases spanning the gap. CDR3 DNA sequence: TGTGCCAGAAGAATTTCGGGGCAGGACTATGGCTACACCTTC. Translation: CARRISGQDYGYTF.

The count of this clone is one. The chain recombines TRBV18 with TRBJ1-2; D call uncertain. Germline values: CDR1 KGHSH, CDR2 LQKENI. Trimming left V 3 bases short and J 2 bases short, with 19 bases between. This CDR3 contains 17 residues. CDR3 coding DNA: TGTGCCAGCTCACCCGCGTCCGCACTGGGAGCCAACTATGGCTACACCTTC. Translated, it gives CASSPASALGANYGYTF.

The chain combines TRBV29-1 with TRBJ2-3, with D perhaps TRBD1 or TRBD2 (5 bases each). Germline CDR1 reads SQVTM; CDR2 reads ANQGSEA. V shed 2 bases and J shed 0 bases, with 6 bases lying between them. The CDR3 sequence is 13 residues long. The CDR3 here is CSVERDSTDTQYF. The CDR3 DNA sequence: TGCAGCGTTGAAAGGGACAGCACAGATACGCAGTATTTT.

The chain recombines TRBV30 with TRBJ1-1, with 9 bases fitting TRBD1. CDR1 and CDR2 (germline): GTSNPN, SVGIG (reference sequence). The CDR3 covers 18 residues. J lost 0 bases, V lost 1 base, and 12 bases had no gene match. In DNA, the CDR3 is TGTGCCTGGAGTGGGACAGGGGCGTATTACGTGATGAACACTGAAGCTTTCTTT. Its protein is CAWSGTGAYYVMNTEAFF.

This chain uses TRBV10-3 with TRBJ2-3; D remains ambiguous. CDR1 and CDR2 from the germline V gene are ENHRY and SYGVKD. V shed 0 bases and J shed 0 bases, with 7 bases lying between them. The CDR3 is 15 residues long. This chain's CDR3 is CAISESESSTDTQYF. Written as DNA, the CDR3 is TGTGCCATCAGTGAGTCAGAATCTAGCACAGATACGCAGTATTTT.

The gene calls are TRBV2 and TRBJ2-2; no firm D call. V lost 6 bases and J lost 5, with 13 bases in between. The CDR3 has 14 amino acids. CDR1 is SNHLY, CDR2 FYNNEI, per germline. The CDR3 DNA sequence: TGTGCCAGCAGCCTAAAGATGGTAACCGGGGAGCTGTTTTTT. This gives the protein CASSLKMVTGELFF.

This chain links TRBV5-1 with TRBJ1-2, with a tentative D call TRBD1 (5 bases). The CDR3 has 14 residues. CDR1 and CDR2 (germline): SGHRS, YFSETQ. V was shortened by 6 bases and J by 6 bases, with 18 bases between the two germline ends. The CDR3: CASKKPGGFDGYTF. The CDR3 DNA follows: TGCGCCAGCAAAAAACCGGGGGGTTTCGATGGCTACACCTTC.

In DNA form, the CDR3 reads TGTGCCAGCAGTATTAGCGGGCTCTCCTACAATGAGCAGTTCTTC. The encoded protein is CASSISGLSYNEQFF. The chain combines TRBV2 with TRBJ2-1, with 7 bases identical to TRBD2. Trimming at V came to 5 bases and at J to 0 bases, leaving 4 bases not matched to a gene. The CDR3 is 15 amino acids. CDR1 SNHLY and CDR2 FYNNEI come from the germline V gene. The variable domain in full, completed from reference TRBV2 and TRBJ2-1, reads EPEVTQTPSHQVTQMGQEVILRCVPISNHLYFYWYRQILGQKVEFLVSFYNNEISEKSEIFDDQFSVERPDGSNFTLKIRSTKLEDSAMYFCASSISGLSYNEQFFGPGTRLTVL.

The rearrangement links TRBV4-2 to TRBJ1-5; no firm D call. The CDR3 has 17 amino acids. The V end lost 0 bases, the J end lost 5 bases, and 17 bases lay between the germline ends. CDR1 and CDR2 (germline): LGHNA, YNFKEQ. In nucleotides, the CDR3 is TGTGCCAGCAGCCAAGATCCTATTACTAGAGGTTATCAGCCCCAGCATTTT. Protein product: CASSQDPITRGYQPQHF.

For this clone: Other DNA sequences in the sample encode the same CDR3. The chain links TRBV6-6 to TRBJ1-6, with TRBD1 matching over 9 bases. Germline-derived CDR1 and CDR2 are MNHNY and SVGAGI (reference sequence). V dropped 6 bases and J dropped 10; count of bases not matched to a gene: 4. The CDR3 has 13 amino acids. This chain's CDR3 is CASRGQGGSPLHF. CDR3 nucleotides: TGTGCCAGCAGGGGACAGGGAGGATCACCCCTCCACTTT.

The rearrangement joins TRBV5-4 to TRBJ2-1; 9 bases are a match to TRBD2. Germline-derived CDR1 and CDR2 are SGHNT and YYREEE (reference sequence). This CDR3 comprises 15 residues. V was pared by 3 bases and J by 8 bases, with 9 bases of the junction left unmatched. This CDR3 is CASSSPGLAFDEQFF. The CDR3 region has the DNA TGTGCCAGCAGCTCTCCGGGACTAGCTTTCGATGAGCAGTTCTTC.

This chain uses TRBV5-1 with TRBJ2-3; no clear D gene. Germline CDR1 is SGHRS and CDR2 is YFSETQ. CDR3 size: 12 residues. V was cut by 1 base and J by 6 bases, with 6 bases left in between. The CDR3 DNA is TGCGCCAGCAGCTTGCTGGCCGATACGCAGTATTTT. Translation: CASSLLADTQYF.

The genes are TRBV6-5 and TRBJ2-7, with 8 nucleotides matching TRBD2. CDR1 is MNHEY and CDR2 is SVGAGI in the germline V gene. The V segment lost 0 bases and the J segment 7 bases; nucleotides outside the gene matches: 5. This CDR3 contains 14 residues. CDR3 region: CASSYSFGGGEQYF. The CDR3 DNA reads TGTGCCAGCAGTTACTCGTTCGGGGGGGGTGAGCAGTACTTC.

The rearrangement uses TRBV15 and TRBJ1-3; no clear D gene. There are 13 residues in the CDR3. CDR1 and CDR2 (germline): LNHNV, YYDKDF (reference sequence). Between the trimmed V and J ends, which lost 4 bases and 2 bases, there was a span of 6 bases. The CDR3 DNA reads TGTGCCACCAGCACCGGGGCTGGAAACACCATATATTTT. Residues: CATSTGAGNTIYF.

This rearrangement joins TRBV21-1 to TRBJ2-7; the table's D call, TRBD1, has no DNA check behind it. TRBV21-1 represents a pseudogene. There are 14 residues in the CDR3. This CDR3 reads CASSKGQKRYEQYF. The CDR3 DNA is TGTGCCAGCAGCAAAGGACAGAAACGTTACGAGCAGTACTTC.

The chain carries TRBV9 and TRBJ2-2, with 7 bases identical to TRBD2. V was pared by 4 bases and J by 4 bases, with 10 bases of the junction left unmatched. The CDR3 runs 16 residues. Per the germline V gene, CDR1 is SGDLS and CDR2 is YYNGEE. This CDR3 reads CASSRKTSSSTGELFF. The CDR3 DNA sequence: TGTGCCAGCAGCCGAAAGACTAGCTCCTCCACCGGGGAGCTGTTTTTT. Using reference TRBV9 and TRBJ2-2 for the parts outside the CDR3, the full variable domain is DSGVTQTPKHLITATGQRVTLRCSPRSGDLSVYWYQQSLDQGLQFLIQYYNGEERAKGNILERFSAQQFPDLHSELNLSSLELGDSALYFCASSRKTSSSTGELFFGEGSRLTVL.

The V and J genes are TRBV2 and TRBJ1-5, with TRBD1 identical over 7 bases. Losses at the gene ends were 3 bases for V and 3 bases for J; bases not matched to a gene: 2. Germline-derived CDR1 and CDR2 are SNHLY and FYNNEI. CDR3 length equals 14 residues. In DNA form, the CDR3 reads TGTGCCAGCAGTGACGAGGGGGCCAATCAGCCCCAGCATTTT. Translating gives CASSDEGANQPQHF.

This clone was counted only a few times. The chain couples TRBV30 to TRBJ1-6, with unresolved D. V dropped 6 bases and J dropped 4 bases, with 16 bases sitting between them. Germline CDR1 and CDR2: GTSNPN and SVGIG (reference sequence). This CDR3 has 15 amino acids. CDR3 in DNA: TGTGCCTGCCCGAAACGGGGAGGGTATAATTCACCCCTCCACTTT. This encodes CACPKRGGYNSPLHF.

This clone appeared once. Distinct nucleotide sequences in the sample also encode this CDR3. The genes are TRBV25-1 and TRBJ2-5, with TRBD2 matching 8 bases. Losses at the gene ends were 2 bases for V and 4 bases for J; bases not matched to a gene: 3. The CDR3 is 14 amino acids. In germline, CDR1 is MGHDK, CDR2 SYGVNS. CDR3 sequence reads: CASSEPSGRETQYF. The CDR3 DNA is TGTGCCAGCAGTGAACCCAGCGGGAGAGAGACCCAGTACTTC.

The V call is TRBV27, the J call TRBJ1-4, with 7 bases matching TRBD1. The CDR3 covers 14 residues. The ends lost 4 bases at V and 8 bases at J; junction bases unmatched: 7. Per the germline V gene, CDR1 is MNHEY and CDR2 is SMNVEV (reference sequence). The DNA of the CDR3 is TGTGCCAGCAGTTCCACAGGGGTTGGCGAAAAACTGTTTTTT. Its translation: CASSSTGVGEKLFF.

This chain uses TRBV28 with TRBJ1-1, with 7 bases lining up with TRBD1. The germline V gene has CDR1 MDHEN and CDR2 SYDVKM. This CDR3 contains 13 residues. This chain's CDR3 is CGLRGPRNTEAFF. CDR3 DNA sequence: TGTGGTCTGAGGGGGCCTAGGAACACTGAAGCTTTCTTT.